The 12 T cell receptor beta chains presented below share a single source sample, sequenced in a study of OX40 agonist ivuxolimab in advanced cancers. Sequencing used immunoSEQ multiplex PCR; TCRdb keeps in-frame clones, though not all of them. The sample has about 20,000 clones; around 78% are singletons. Sequencing was performed on CD4+ or CD8+ T cells sorted from blood, taken in a trial of the OX40 agonist ivuxolimab. Receptors were obtained from an adult with an advanced solid tumor such as melanoma, head and neck, liver or kidney cancer.

This chain uses TRBV5-6 with TRBJ1-1; a weak D match, TRBD1 (6 bases). Germline CDR1 and CDR2: SGHDT and YYEEEE. With 4 bases removed from V and 7 bases from J, the gap between germline ends came to 11 bases. CDR3 length: 12 amino acids. CDR3 loop: CASSGPGDEAFF. The CDR3, as DNA: TGTGCCAGCAGCGGACCAGGGGATGAAGCTTTCTTT.

V gene TRBV4-1 combines with J gene TRBJ2-3; D ambiguous. The CDR3 has 14 amino acids. Between the trimmed V and J ends, which lost 0 bases and 0 bases, there was a span of 4 bases. Germline CDR1 and CDR2: MGHRA and YSYEKL. The CDR3 here is CASSQDMSTDTQYF. CDR3 DNA: TGCGCCAGCAGCCAAGATATGAGCACAGATACGCAGTATTTT.

V and J are TRBV15 and TRBJ1-4; D gene unclear. Germline CDR1 reads LNHNV; CDR2 reads YYDKDF (reference sequence). The V end lost 5 bases, the J end lost 3 bases, and 16 bases lay between the germline ends. The CDR3 covers 16 residues. This CDR3 reads CATSPRPAWANEKLFF. The CDR3 DNA follows: TGTGCCACCAGCCCTCGCCCCGCCTGGGCTAATGAAAAACTGTTTTTT. The variable domain in full, completed from reference TRBV15 and TRBJ1-4, reads DAMVIQNPRYQVTQFGKPVTLSCSQTLNHNVMYWYQQKSSQAPKLLFHYYDKDFNNEADTPDNFQSRRPNTSFCFLDIRSPGLGDTAMYLCATSPRPAWANEKLFFGSGTQLSVL.

J is TRBJ1-1 and V is TRBV15, with D possibly being TRBD1 (6 bases). Trimming stripped 0 bases from V and 5 bases from J, with 13 bases between. This CDR3 is 15 amino acids long. Per germline, CDR1 LNHNV and CDR2 YYDKDF (reference sequence). CDR3 sequence (DNA): TGTGCCACCAGCAGAGATGGGGGCCCGGGGACTGAAGCTTTCTTT. Its translation: CATSRDGGPGTEAFF.

J is TRBJ1-3 and V is TRBV7-8; 10 bases match TRBD1. The V segment lost 6 bases and the J segment 3 bases; nucleotides outside the gene matches: 5. This CDR3 has 15 amino acids. CDR1 is SGHVS and CDR2 is FQNEAQ in the germline V gene. The CDR3 sequence: CASRLDRGLGNTIYF. CDR3 in DNA: TGTGCCAGCAGACTAGACAGGGGGCTTGGAAACACCATATATTTT.

The CDR3 is CASSARTGYETQYF. The CDR3 DNA reads TGTGCCAGCAGTGCCCGGACAGGTTATGAGACCCAGTACTTC. The chain employs TRBV25-1 and TRBJ2-5; TRBD1 matches at 7 bases. Trimming cost V 4 bases and J 5 bases; bases outside gene matches: 7. There are 14 residues in the CDR3. The germline V gene has CDR1 MGHDK and CDR2 SYGVNS.

This clone occurred once. This chain uses TRBV6-6 with TRBJ1-1; D unresolved. Trimming cost V 7 bases and J 8 bases, with 23 bases left between them. The CDR3 runs to 15 residues. Germline assignment: CDR1 MNHNY and CDR2 SVGAGI (reference sequence). The CDR3, as DNA: TGTGCCAGCACCACCTTAGATTCCTCTCCCGGGGAAGCTTTCTTT. Its translation is CASTTLDSSPGEAFF.

The chain employs TRBV7-9 and TRBJ2-4; 8 nucleotides match TRBD2. The CDR3 totals 16 residues. The trim removed 5 bases at V and 8 bases at J, leaving 14 bases unmatched. Per the germline V gene, CDR1 is SEHNR and CDR2 is FQNEAQ (reference sequence). This CDR3 is CASSQRREVPLDIQYF. In DNA form, the CDR3 reads TGTGCCAGCAGCCAAAGGCGGGAGGTCCCCCTAGACATTCAGTACTTC.

This chain connects TRBV29-1 to TRBJ2-1; D unresolved. Germline CDR1 is SQVTM and CDR2 is ANQGSEA. Trimming pared 7 bases from V and 5 bases from J, leaving 12 bases between. The CDR3 runs 12 residues. CDR3 DNA sequence: TGCAGCGCAGAGATAACCAACAATGAGCAGTTCTTC. It specifies CSAEITNNEQFF.

The chain recombines TRBV4-1 with TRBJ1-2, with 8 bases identical to TRBD1. The CDR3 totals 16 residues. CDR1 and CDR2 from the germline V gene are MGHRA and YSYEKL. Trimming at V came to 1 base and at J to 2 bases, leaving 6 bases not matched to a gene. In nucleotides, the CDR3 is TGCGCCAGCAGCCAAGTGGACAGGGCTTCAAACTATGGCTACACCTTC. This translates into CASSQVDRASNYGYTF.

In its sample, this clone was seen once. The V call is TRBV9, the J call TRBJ1-6, with a possible D match to TRBD1 (6 bases). Trimming removed 4 bases from V and 9 bases from J, with 17 bases in between. Germline CDR1 SGDLS, CDR2 YYNGEE. The CDR3 has 15 residues. CDR3 in DNA: TGTGCCAGCAGCCCATGGGGGGGCAGCGGTTCACCCCTCCACTTT. Translated, it gives CASSPWGGSGSPLHF. Together with reference TRBV9 and TRBJ1-6, the CDR3 gives the full variable domain: DSGVTQTPKHLITATGQRVTLRCSPRSGDLSVYWYQQSLDQGLQFLIQYYNGEERAKGNILERFSAQQFPDLHSELNLSSLELGDSALYFCASSPWGGSGSPLHFGNGTRLTVT.

The chain combines TRBV2 with TRBJ1-4, with TRBD1 identical over 7 bases. Germline-derived CDR1 and CDR2 are SNHLY and FYNNEI. CDR3 length equals 14 residues. The J segment lost 3 bases and the V segment lost 6 bases, leaving 4 bases of the junction unmatched. DNA of the CDR3: TGTGCCAGCAGCGCAGGGGGGTCTAATGAAAAACTGTTTTTT. Its protein product is CASSAGGSNEKLFF.